The 28 T cell receptor beta chains listed next were all sequenced from one sample in a study of immune characterization of retroperitoneal liposarcoma. From the PCR reads, TCRdb called clonotypes with MiXCR, one entry per CDR3 protein. This sample yields 9,500 to 12,000 distinct CDR3 sequences, of which roughly 29% are seen a single time; 9.3% belongs to the top ten. Material: tumor tissue. These receptors were obtained from a female donor with retroperitoneal liposarcoma.

By frequency in the sample, this clonotype is medium-sized (0.01 to 0.1%). The chain carries TRBV6-1 and TRBJ2-2; possible D gene TRBD1, 6 bases. V was cut by 5 bases and J by 6 bases, with 10 bases left in between. This CDR3 region has 13 residues. Germline loops: CDR1 MNHNS, CDR2 SASEGT. CDR3 residues: CASSSGVSGELFF. CDR3 bases: TGTGCCAGCAGTTCAGGGGTCTCCGGGGAGCTGTTTTTT.

This clonotype was counted only a few times. One end of the junction is discordant with germline, which a read error may explain. The chain carries TRBV5-3 and TRBJ2-1, with D tentatively TRBD1 or TRBD2 (5 bases each). TRBV5-3 is labeled an ORF, and its function is uncertain. The length of the CDR3 is 14 residues. The CDR3 nucleotides read TGTGCCAGCAGCTTGGGGACCAGGACCGACGAGCAGTTCTTC. This gives the protein CASSLGTRTDEQFF.

This rearrangement joins TRBV6-1 to TRBJ2-5; the match to TRBD2 covers 10 bases. Judging by the DNA end, TRBJ2-1 fits better; the J call may be wrong. Germline CDR1 is MNHNS and CDR2 is SASEGT. This CDR3 has 16 amino acids. This CDR3 reads CASSEAPTSGTNEQFF. The CDR3 DNA reads TGTGCCAGCAGTGAAGCGCCTACTAGCGGGACGAATGAGCAGTTCTTC.

This clonotype is termed large. The chain uses TRBV7-2 and TRBJ2-3; 8 bases map to TRBD1. The germline gives CDR1 SGHTA, CDR2 FQGNSA. The CDR3 has 14 amino acids. V lost 3 bases, J lost 1 base, and 0 bases stayed unmatched. The CDR3 reads CASSLDRGTDTQYF. The CDR3 DNA follows: TGTGCCAGCAGCTTGGACAGGGGCACAGATACGCAGTATTTT.

The table lists this clonotype with a count of one. The chain couples TRBV5-1 to TRBJ1-6, with 7 bases identical to TRBD1. Germline V gene lookup returns CDR1 SGHRS and CDR2 YFSETQ. This CDR3 is 14 amino acids long. With 3 bases clipped from V and 7 bases from J, the junction kept 4 bases outside the gene matches. The CDR3 region has the DNA TGCGCCAGCAGCTCGAAGGGACAGAATTCACCCCTCCACTTT. Encoded protein: CASSSKGQNSPLHF.

As for this clonotype: An end of the junction differs from the germline gene, which may be a read error. The gene calls are TRBV12-3 or TRBV12-4 and TRBJ1-4; possible D gene TRBD1, 5 bases. The CDR3 is 13 amino acids. CDR3 sequence reads: CATRAGIGENLFF. CDR3 sequence (DNA): TGTGCCACCCGGGCAGGGATAGGTGAAAATCTGTTTTTT.

There are a few counts of this clonotype. The gene calls are TRBV7-2 and TRBJ1-1; D is unclear. This CDR3 region has 13 residues. V was cut by 4 bases and J by 0 bases, with 6 bases left in between. Germline V gene lookup returns CDR1 SGHTA and CDR2 FQGNSA. This CDR3 is CASSSGMNTEAFF. In DNA, the CDR3 is TGTGCCAGCAGCTCGGGGATGAACACTGAAGCTTTCTTT.

The chain couples TRBV4-1 to TRBJ2-4, with 13 positions matching TRBD2. The closer fit of TRBJ2-5 to the DNA end suggests the J call may be wrong. The CDR3 is made up of 16 amino acids. Germline V CDR1 and CDR2: MGHRA, YSYEKL. CDR3 DNA sequence: TGCGCCAGCGGGGGGACTAGCGGGACCGGGGAGGAGACCCAGTACTTC. Encoded protein: CASGGTSGTGEETQYF.

The chain joins TRBV6-1 to TRBJ2-2; D ambiguous. The V gene's germline CDR1 is MNHNS and CDR2 SASEGT. V dropped 0 bases and J dropped 3 bases, with 5 bases sitting between them. This CDR3 is 14 amino acids long. The CDR3 coding sequence is TGTGCCAGCAGTGAAGCAGACCACACCGGGGAGCTGTTTTTT. It is translated as CASSEADHTGELFF.

This clonotype is labeled as medium-sized (0.01 to 0.1%). The chain recombines TRBV6-1 with TRBJ2-1; either TRBD1 or TRBD2 may fit D (5 bases each). This CDR3 is built from 14 residues. With 1 base removed from V and 13 bases from J, the gap between germline ends came to 17 bases. Germline values: CDR1 MNHNS, CDR2 SASEGT. The CDR3 nucleotides are TGTGCCAGCAGTGAAGGTGGGACCCTGGAGACCCAGTTCTTC. It is translated as CASSEGGTLETQFF.

The rearrangement joins TRBV7-3 to TRBJ2-6; D is perhaps TRBD1 (6 bases). The V end lost 5 bases, the J end lost 4 bases, and 12 bases lay between the germline ends. The CDR3 loop spans 15 amino acids. The V gene's germline CDR1 is SGHTA and CDR2 FQGTGA. CDR3 sequence reads: CASSLGQSGANVLTF. The CDR3 DNA is TGTGCCAGCAGCCTAGGACAGTCAGGGGCCAACGTCCTGACTTTC.

This clonotype was recorded many times. The rearrangement joins TRBV6-1 to TRBJ2-7, with 7 bases identical to TRBD2. Germline CDR1 and CDR2: MNHNS and SASEGT. V shed 0 bases and J 0 bases; nucleotides not matched to a gene: 2. The length of the CDR3 is 15 residues. The CDR3 DNA sequence: TGTGCCAGCAGTGAAGCGGGAGGGAGCTCCTACGAGCAGTACTTC. It yields the protein CASSEAGGSSYEQYF.

This clonotype was seen repeatedly, ten times or more. The rearrangement links TRBV6-1 to TRBJ2-1, with 10 positions matching TRBD1. Near its end, the DNA agrees better with TRBJ2-7, so the J call may be wrong. The CDR3 has 15 residues. CDR1 and CDR2 from the germline V gene are MNHNS and SASEGT. CDR3 in DNA: TGTGCCAGCAGTCTAGTCGACAGGGGGCAGAACGAGCAGTACTTC. It specifies CASSLVDRGQNEQYF.

In its sample, this clonotype was seen a few times. The rearrangement links TRBV11-1 to TRBJ2-4, with D unresolved. V was pared by 4 bases and J by 13 bases, with 17 bases between. Germline loops: CDR1 SGHAT, CDR2 FQDESV (reference sequence). This CDR3 region has 13 residues. The CDR3 is CASSSVSPGEQYF. The CDR3 DNA reads TGTGCCAGCAGCTCGGTATCACCGGGTGAGCAGTACTTC.

This clonotype is deemed medium-sized. The chain recombines TRBV10-2 with TRBJ2-1; TRBD2 agrees at 7 bases. The J call may be mistaken, given a closer DNA end match to TRBJ2-7. The CDR3 length is 16 residues. Looked up from germline, CDR1 is WSHSY and CDR2 is SAAADI. In DNA form, the CDR3 reads TGCGCCAGCAGTGAAAGTAGCGGGCTTATAGGCTCCGAGCAGTACTTC. Its protein product is CASSESSGLIGSEQYF.

V gene TRBV7-2 combines with J gene TRBJ2-3; D ambiguous. The germline V gene has CDR1 SGHTA and CDR2 FQGNSA. V shed 1 base and J shed 4 bases, with 9 bases lying between them. The CDR3 contains 14 residues. In DNA, the CDR3 is TGTGCCAGCAGCTTAGTAGGAAGGGCAGATACGCAGTATTTT. It codes for CASSLVGRADTQYF.

A word on this clonotype: A read error is possible here, since a much larger clone lies one base away. This chain uses TRBV7-2 with TRBJ1-6; no reliable D call. Germline V gene lookup returns CDR1 SGHTA and CDR2 FQGNSA. Between the trimmed V and J ends, which lost 2 bases and 15 bases, there was a span of 11 bases. This CDR3 has 12 residues. CDR3 DNA: TGTGCCAGCAGCTTACGCGGGTCGGGCCTCCACTTT. Its translation is CASSLRGSGLHF.

This clonotype is labeled as medium-sized. V gene TRBV6-1 combines with J gene TRBJ2-1; no reliable D call. This CDR3 comprises 14 residues. The V and J ends lost 3 bases and 10 bases respectively, with 16 bases between them. Per germline, CDR1 MNHNS and CDR2 SASEGT. The CDR3 reads CASSEYSISYEQFF. CDR3 DNA: TGTGCCAGCAGTGAGTACTCGATCTCCTACGAGCAGTTCTTC.

This clonotype was counted between two and nine times. The chain couples TRBV12-3 or TRBV12-4 to TRBJ2-3, with TRBD2 matching 14 bases. The CDR3 contains 15 residues. V gave up 6 bases and J gave up 5 bases; unmatched junction bases: 4. DNA for the CDR3: TGTGCCAGCAGACGACTAGCGGGGGGGAAAGATACGCAGTATTTT. It yields the protein CASRRLAGGKDTQYF.

This clonotype has at least ten counts. Here the CDR3 DNA reads TGTGCCAGCAGCTTAGGGCAGGTTTCCTACAATGAGCAGTACTTC. Protein product: CASSLGQVSYNEQYF. V and J are TRBV11-2 and TRBJ2-1; D unresolved. With the DNA end fitting TRBJ2-7 better, the J assignment may be wrong. Germline V gene data show CDR1 as SGHAT and CDR2 as FQNNGV. This CDR3 has 15 residues.

By sample fraction, this clonotype is medium-sized. CDR3 bases: TGTGCCAGCAGTTTGCTATTCGGATCGGGCACCGGGGAGCTGTTTTTT. Translating gives CASSLLFGSGTGELFF. The V gene is TRBV27, the J gene TRBJ2-2; D is undetermined. Germline values: CDR1 MNHEY, CDR2 SMNVEV (reference sequence). There are 16 residues in the CDR3. V was trimmed by 3 bases and J by 4 bases, leaving 15 bases between them.

The chain employs TRBV7-8 and TRBJ1-1, with D unclear. V shed 1 base and J shed 1 base, with 7 bases lying between them. Germline-derived CDR1 and CDR2 are SGHVS and FQNEAQ. The CDR3 is made up of 14 amino acids. In DNA form, the CDR3 reads TGTGCCAGCAGCTTAGGGTGGGAGAACACTGAAGCTTTCTTT. This translates into CASSLGWENTEAFF.

This chain joins TRBV10-1 and TRBJ2-3; 13 bases map to TRBD2. The J call may be in error: the DNA end matches TRBJ2-1 better. From germline, CDR1 is WNHNN and CDR2 SYGVQD (reference sequence). CDR3 length: 16 residues. The CDR3 loop is CASSALTSGRADEQFF. In nucleotides, the CDR3 is TGCGCCAGCAGCGCCCTTACTAGCGGGAGGGCCGATGAGCAGTTCTTC.

This clonotype was counted between two and nine times. This chain links TRBV7-6 with TRBJ1-1, with 7 bases aligning to TRBD1. Germline V gene lookup returns CDR1 SGHVS and CDR2 FNYEAQ. The CDR3 consists of 14 residues. The junction had 4 bases not matched to a gene; V was cut back by 5 bases and J by 1 base. CDR3 amino acids: CASSPGGWNTEAFF. In DNA form, the CDR3 reads TGTGCCAGCAGCCCAGGGGGATGGAACACTGAAGCTTTCTTT.

There are a few counts of this clonotype. This rearrangement joins TRBV6-5 to TRBJ2-1, with D perhaps being TRBD1 or TRBD2 (5 bases each). Judging by the DNA end, TRBJ2-7 fits better; the J call may be wrong. Germline V gives CDR1 MNHEY, CDR2 SVGAGI. The CDR3 spans 13 residues. For the CDR3, the DNA is TGTGCCAGCAGTTCGGGACGATTTTACGAGCAGTACTTC. It codes for CASSSGRFYEQYF.

The table lists this clonotype with many counts. The rearrangement links TRBV24-1 to TRBJ2-1; 7 nucleotides align to TRBD1. The length of the CDR3 is 14 residues. Germline lookup yields CDR1 KGHDR and CDR2 SFDVKD. V lost 2 bases to trimming and J lost 7 bases; unmatched junction nucleotides: 4. The CDR3 region is CATSDSRQGNEQFF. CDR3 sequence (DNA): TGTGCCACCAGTGATTCAAGACAGGGAAATGAGCAGTTCTTC.

This clonotype was found many times. The J gene is TRBJ2-5, the V gene TRBV25-1, with unresolved D. The CDR3 runs to 16 residues. Trimming removed 2 bases from V and 0 bases from J, with 13 bases in between. The germline V gene encodes CDR1 MGHDK and CDR2 SYGVNS. CDR3 region: CASSEPPPEYQETQYF. The CDR3 bases are TGTGCCAGCAGTGAACCCCCGCCAGAGTACCAAGAGACCCAGTACTTC.

In this sample, this clonotype is medium-sized (0.01 to 0.1%). As DNA, the CDR3 is TGTGCCAGCAGCTTCGGGACAGAATACAATGAGCAGTTCTTC. Encoded protein: CASSFGTEYNEQFF. The chain recombines TRBV7-2 with TRBJ2-1, with TRBD1 matching over 7 bases. Germline assignment: CDR1 SGHTA and CDR2 FQGNSA. J was trimmed by 4 bases and V by 3 bases; bases with no gene match: 3. CDR3 length: 14 residues.